This T cell receptor (beta chain) was recovered during a study of T cells after yellow fever vaccination. About the study: Where fractions had low cell numbers, libraries were prepared from them with the SMART-Seq v4 Ultra Low Input RNA kit. Study-level points and caveats: Weaker, the secondary response peaked sooner, at day 5 versus 15.

CDR1 is SGHKS, CDR2 YYEKEE, per germline (reference sequence). The CDR3 extends over 16 amino acids. With 4 bases clipped from V and 6 bases from J, the junction kept 9 bases outside the gene matches. The study made its TCR cDNA through 5'RACE template switching. That step introduced a universal primer site along with UMIs. One entry per CDR3 protein, called by TCRdb with MiXCR from the 5' RACE reads. The sample lists under 150,000 distinct CDR3 sequences, roughly 15% seen once, with around 46% in the top ten. With respect to this clonotype: Its specificity is not known.

This sequence joins TRBV5-5 and TRBJ1-6, with 8 bases identical to TRBD1. This sequence was found in a man between 18 and 35 years old who received the YFV17D yellow fever vaccine. Material: CD8+ T cells sorted from PBMCs, obtained 5 days after the yellow fever booster vaccination. CDR3 in DNA: TGTGCCAGCAGCCTCCCAGGGACAGGTTTTAATTCACCCCTCCACTTT. This translates into CASSLPGTGFNSPLHF.